This entry describes one T cell receptor beta chain. Its cognate antigen is unknown. The data belong to a study of vaccination and CD4 T cells after COVID-19. Study as a whole: The authors gave control cultures a CEFX pool, an HIV-1 Nef pool, or no peptide. Regarding the study as a whole: Among those convalescent, a median roughly 90% of reactive clones emerged solely post-vaccination.

The germline V gene has CDR1 SGHTS and CDR2 YDEGEE. This CDR3 is built from 15 residues. V shed 4 bases and J shed 3 bases, with 14 bases lying between them. Treatment in this sample: approximately 11-day PBMC culture with coronavirus spike peptide pools or control peptides (ViraFEST assay). Researchers collected the unexposed donor's CD4+ T cells before the COVID-19 pandemic (2011-2018). ViraFEST used peptide pools to expand antigen-specific T cells and subsequently sequenced their TCRs. The study sequenced cultured CD4+ T cell DNA using the Oncomine TCR Beta short-read assay. TCRdb re-called the PCR reads through MiXCR, storing one row per CDR3 protein. The table includes 7,100 or so distinct CDR3 sequences, roughly 41% detected once.

This receptor was identified in a human donor in good health. The sample comprised CD4+ T cells from blood, cultured in vitro. V usage is TRBV5-8 and J usage is TRBJ1-5, with a weak D call TRBD1 (5 bases). The CDR3 protein is CASSQSDRTNQPQHF. The CDR3 DNA reads TGTGCCAGCAGCCAGTCCGACAGAACCAATCAGCCCCAGCATTTT.